This T cell receptor beta chain was sequenced during a study of shared clonotypes between healthy human individuals. Study in general: The plates for each donor numbered three CD4 naive, three CD4 memory, two CD8 naive and one CD8 memory.

On this clone itself: Other DNA sequences from this sample encode an identical CDR3 as well.

TCRdb keeps only in-frame clones here, not all; method: immunoSEQ multiplex PCR. The sample carries under 550,000 clones, 90% to 96% recorded once. Germline assignment: CDR1 SGDLS and CDR2 YYNGEE. This CDR3 spans 13 amino acids. Trimming left V 0 bases short and J 6 bases short, with 4 bases between. The source material was naive CD4+ T cells sorted from blood. Indicated subset: CD45RA+ positively selected. The rearrangement uses TRBV9 and TRBJ1-6; D is unclear. This TCR came from a woman in her twenties or thirties in good health. CDR3 loop: CASSVESNSPLHF. The CDR3 region has the DNA TGTGCCAGCAGCGTAGAAAGTAATTCACCCCTCCACTTT.